A selection of T cell receptor beta chains follows, all from one sample in a study of blood T cell repertoires in COVID-19. This table comes from immunoSEQ multiplex PCR, and its TCRdb copy is limited to in-frame clones, with some not included. This table holds 190,000 or so clones, around 84% found once. The sample was peripheral blood. The receptors originated from a man in his forties or fifties with active or convalescent COVID-19. Both conserved end residues are part of each CDR3. A D gene is named only where the DNA matches it firmly. Only some rows state a clone size, as once, few, many or a class for expanded clones.

V,D,size,J,DNA,CDR3
TRBV2,TRBD2,-,TRBJ2-2,TGTGCCAGCCGACGGGGGGCGAACACCGGGGAGCTGTTTTTT,CASRRGANTGELFF
TRBV6-1,TRBD1,-,TRBJ1-5,TGTGCCAGCAGAGAAGGACAGGACTTCTATCAGCCCCAGCATTTT,CASREGQDFYQPQHF
TRBV29-1,TRBD1,-,TRBJ2-1,TGCAGCGCCCTAAAACAGGGGTCTTACAATGAGCAGTTCTTC,CSALKQGSYNEQFF
TRBV7-2,TRBD1,once,TRBJ2-7,TGTGCCAGCAGCTCGGGACAGGGGGCCTACGAGCAGTACTTC,CASSSGQGAYEQYF
TRBV7-8,TRBD2,-,TRBJ2-1,TGTGCCAGCAGGTTACTAGCGGGGGGGTACAATGAGCAGTTCTTC,CASRLLAGGYNEQFF
TRBV5-1,TRBD1,-,TRBJ1-1,TGCGCCAGCAGCCCCGGGACAGGTTTTGAAGCTTTCTTT,CASSPGTGFEAFF
TRBV28,-,-,TRBJ1-4,TGTGCCAGCAGTTCGAGGGAAAAACTGTTTTTT,CASSSREKLFF
TRBV10-2,-,-,TRBJ2-5,TGCGCCAGCCGGGGAGGTCCCGGGGAGGAGACCCAGTACTTC,CASRGGPGEETQYF
TRBV5-1,-,-,TRBJ1-6,TGCGCCAGCAGCTTGGGATGGGCCCGTAATTCACCCCTCCACTTT,CASSLGWARNSPLHF
TRBV28,TRBD2,-,TRBJ2-3,TGTGCCAGCAGTGTGCCGCCGGGACTAGCGGGGGAAGATACGCAGTATTTT,CASSVPPGLAGEDTQYF
TRBV28,-,-,TRBJ1-2,TGTGCCAGCAGTCCCGGACTGCGGGACGGCTACACCTTC,CASSPGLRDGYTF
TRBV9,-,-,TRBJ2-2,TGTGCCAGCAGCGTAGGGACTATCCAGGGCACCGGGGAGCTGTTTTTT,CASSVGTIQGTGELFF
TRBV6-2/TRBV6-3,-,-,TRBJ1-1,TGTGCCAGCAGTACGGGGACACCGAACACTGAAGCTTTCTTT,CASSTGTPNTEAFF
TRBV19,-,-,TRBJ2-5,TGTGCCAGTAGTGCACAGGGTCGGGAGACCCAGTACTTC,CASSAQGRETQYF
TRBV30,TRBD1,-,TRBJ2-3,TGTGCCTGGAGTAAAGGGACAGGATCGTTCACAGATACGCAGTATTTT,CAWSKGTGSFTDTQYF
TRBV5-5,TRBD1,-,TRBJ2-1,TGTGCCAGCAGCTTAGTCTGGCCGGGACAGGGTAATGAGCAGTTCTTC,CASSLVWPGQGNEQFF
TRBV9,-,-,TRBJ2-2,TGTGCCAGCAGCGAACGGGGGAACACCGGGGAGCTGTTTTTT,CASSERGNTGELFF
TRBV9,-,few,TRBJ1-2,TGTGCCAGCACCCCCGGACAGTCACCTAACTATGGCTACACCTTC,CASTPGQSPNYGYTF
TRBV5-8,-,-,TRBJ1-1,TGTGCCAGCAGCTTGGGGGCGGGAGCCTACACTGAAGCTTTCTTT,CASSLGAGAYTEAFF
TRBV5-4,TRBD1,few,TRBJ1-1,TGTGCCAGCAGCTATACAGGGGTTGAAGCTTTCTTT,CASSYTGVEAFF
TRBV24-1,TRBD1,-,TRBJ1-5,TGTGCCACCAGTGATACCGGGACAGGGGAGGGTCAGCCCCAGCATTTT,CATSDTGTGEGQPQHF
TRBV5-6,TRBD1,-,TRBJ2-3,TGTGCCAGCAGCGAGAACAGGGGGCGAGCGCAGTATTTT,CASSENRGRAQYF
TRBV5-1,TRBD1,-,TRBJ1-1,TGCGCCAGCAGCTTGGGAAGGGGGCGAACTGAAGCTTTCTTT,CASSLGRGRTEAFF
TRBV30,-,-,TRBJ2-7,TGTGCCTGGAGTGTAATAACAGCCCACGAGCAGTACTTC,CAWSVITAHEQYF
TRBV29-1,-,few,TRBJ1-4,TGCAGCGTTGGTGGGGCAGGGATCAATGAAAAACTGTTTTTT,CSVGGAGINEKLFF
TRBV7-9,-,-,TRBJ1-6,TGTGCCAGCAGCTTAGTGGGGGGGGATGGCTCCTATAATTCACCCCTCCACTTT,CASSLVGGDGSYNSPLHF
TRBV11-3,-,-,TRBJ2-5,TGTGCCAGCAGCGCCGTTTGGGGCCAAGATTTCCAGTACTTC,CASSAVWGQDFQYF
TRBV11-2,TRBD1,-,TRBJ1-2,TGTGCCAGCAGCTTTGGGACAGGGTCGGACTACGGCTACACCTTC,CASSFGTGSDYGYTF
TRBV7-9,-,-,TRBJ1-2,TGTGCCAGCAGCCAAAATAGGGGCTATGGCTACACCTTC,CASSQNRGYGYTF
TRBV20-1,-,few,TRBJ1-1,TGCAGTGCTAGTGCTTCAGGGGCACAAGAAGCTTTCTTT,CSASASGAQEAFF
TRBV25-1,TRBD2,-,TRBJ2-7,TGTGCCAGCAGTGAGGGACTAGCGGGGGGCCTCGCATTATACGAGCAGTACTTC,CASSEGLAGGLALYEQYF
TRBV29-1,TRBD2,-,TRBJ2-1,TGCAGCGTTGGGGGGAGGGCTGACGAGCAGTTCTTC,CSVGGRADEQFF
TRBV4-1,TRBD1,-,TRBJ1-2,TGCGCCAGCAGCCTTAAGGCCGGGACAGGGGACTATGGCTACACCTTC,CASSLKAGTGDYGYTF
TRBV3-1/TRBV3-2,TRBD2,-,TRBJ2-3,TGTGCCAGCAGTCGAAGCGGGGGGGCGGGAGATACGCAGTATTTT,CASSRSGGAGDTQYF
TRBV7-3,TRBD1,-,TRBJ1-1,TGTGCCAGCAGCTTACAAGGGGGCGGCACTGAAGCTTTCTTT,CASSLQGGGTEAFF
TRBV7-2,TRBD1,-,TRBJ2-4,TGTGCCAGCAGCACGCAATCGACAGGGGGCTATGACATTCAGTACTTC,CASSTQSTGGYDIQYF
TRBV9,-,-,TRBJ2-3,TGTGCCAGCAGCGTAGGGGGCCTGGCAGATACGCAGTATTTT,CASSVGGLADTQYF
TRBV28,TRBD1,few,TRBJ1-4,TGTGCCAGCAGTGACAGGGGGCGGGGTGAAAAACTGTTTTTT,CASSDRGRGEKLFF
TRBV5-1,-,-,TRBJ1-2,TGCGCCAGCAGCGCTTCAGGGTCTCCCGACTATGGCTACACCTTC,CASSASGSPDYGYTF
TRBV7-3,-,-,TRBJ1-1,TGTGCCAGCAGCTTAAATACTAACACTGAAGCTTTCTTT,CASSLNTNTEAFF
TRBV4-3,TRBD1,-,TRBJ1-6,TGCGCCAGCAGCCAAGTTTGGGGACAGGCTTATAATTCACCCCTCCACTTT,CASSQVWGQAYNSPLHF
TRBV4-2,-,-,TRBJ1-5,TGTGCCAGCAGCCAACCTTACCTACAGGGAGACGATCAGCCCCAGCATTTT,CASSQPYLQGDDQPQHF
TRBV5-1,TRBD2,once,TRBJ2-1,TGCGCCAGCAGCCTCGGCGGGGGGAGCAATGAGCAGTTCTTC,CASSLGGGSNEQFF
TRBV7-2,-,once,TRBJ1-2,TGTGCCAGCAGCTTAGGTAGAGGGAACAATGGCTACACCTTC,CASSLGRGNNGYTF
TRBV9,-,-,TRBJ2-5,TGTGCCAGCAGCTTTACAGGGACCCTGGAGACCCAGTACTTC,CASSFTGTLETQYF
TRBV15,TRBD1,-,TRBJ2-3,TGTGCCACGGAGCGACAGGGGGCTAATACAGATACGCAGTATTTT,CATERQGANTDTQYF
TRBV2,-,-,TRBJ2-2,TGTGCCAGCAGCGGGACCGGGGAGCTGTTTTTT,CASSGTGELFF
TRBV24-1,-,-,TRBJ1-5,TGTGCCACCAGTGGCCCCGGGGTTCAGCCCCAGCATTTT,CATSGPGVQPQHF
TRBV28,-,-,TRBJ1-6,TGTGCCAGCAGTTTACAGGGAATAGCCGATAATTCACCCCTCCACTTT,CASSLQGIADNSPLHF
TRBV5-1,-,once,TRBJ2-1,TGCGCCAGCAGGCCTGACAGTTATGAGCAGTTCTTC,CASRPDSYEQFF